The 2 T cell receptor beta chains listed next were all sequenced from one sample in a study of blood T cell repertoires in COVID-19 (dated by TCRdb to the early 2020s). Receptor amplification or capture employed the immunoSEQ multiplex PCR assay. TCRdb provides this immuneACCESS table in a form limited to in-frame rearrangements. Some clones are lacking; in checked studies, under half of them reflect an unresolved V gene, and why the rest are absent is not known. For this sample there are tens of thousands of clones; approximately 80% appear just once. The top ten hold roughly 10% of the sample. The specimen was peripheral blood. Every receptor here comes from a woman between 65 and 79 years old with active or convalescent COVID-19.

Regarding this clone: One end of the junction fails to match germline, which may point to a read error. The chain links TRBV7-2 to TRBJ1-6; D is unresolved. Germline CDR1 reads SGHTA; CDR2 reads FQGNSA. The CDR3 sequence is 17 residues long. DNA of the CDR3: TGTGCCAGCAACTTAGTGTTCACTTATGCTTATAATTCACCCCTCCACTTT. As protein: CASNLVFTYAYNSPLHF. The full variable domain, rest sourced from reference TRBV7-2 and TRBJ1-6, is GAGVSQSPSNKVTEKGKDVELRCDPISGHTALYWYRQSLGQGLEFLIYFQGNSAPDKSGLPSDRFSAERTGGSVSTLTIQRTQQEDSAVYLCASNLVFTYAYNSPLHFGNGTRLTVT.

DNA of the CDR3: TGTGCCAGCTCACCGTCAGGGGGTGGGAACACTGAAGCTTTCTTT. It specifies CASSPSGGGNTEAFF. The chain carries TRBV18 and TRBJ1-1; 7 nucleotides line up with TRBD1. Germline CDR1 and CDR2: KGHSH and LQKENI. With V trimmed by 3 bases and J by 1 base, 5 bases remained unmatched. CDR3 length: 15 residues.